A single sample gave rise to the 20 T cell receptor beta chains below, sequenced in a study of cytomegalovirus exposure and HLA in healthy donors. The PCR employed 60 Vbeta primers together with 13 Jbeta primers. Profiled with immunoSEQ multiplex PCR; TCRdb holds only in-frame clones, not every one. The table includes over 120,000 clones, around 81% detected once. Sequencing was performed on PBMCs. Source of these receptors: a man aged 50 to 60 in good health and CMV-seronegative.

V usage is TRBV7-8 and J usage is TRBJ2-2; 8 positions match TRBD2. This CDR3 is 16 amino acids long. Germline-derived CDR1 and CDR2 are SGHVS and FQNEAQ. With 5 bases clipped from V and 0 bases from J, the junction kept 5 bases outside the gene matches. In DNA, the CDR3 is TGTGCCAGCAGCGGGCTAGCGGGTACGAACACCGGGGAGCTGTTTTTT. Translated: CASSGLAGTNTGELFF.

The V call is TRBV27, the J call TRBJ2-1; TRBD1 is a possible D gene (5 bases). V was pared by 5 bases and J by 6 bases, with 14 bases between. This CDR3 region has 14 residues. Germline CDR1 and CDR2: MNHEY and SMNVEV (reference sequence). This CDR3 is CASSPRRVPNEQFF. The CDR3 nucleotides read TGTGCCAGCAGTCCACGCAGGGTTCCCAATGAGCAGTTCTTC.

The chain links TRBV4-1 to TRBJ2-7; 13 nucleotides align to TRBD2. J lost 0 bases, V lost 1 base, and 18 bases had no gene match. Germline assignment: CDR1 MGHRA and CDR2 YSYEKL. This CDR3 contains 22 residues. CDR3 amino acids: CASSQVYRTSGSQGLSSYEQYF. CDR3 nucleotide sequence: TGCGCCAGCAGCCAAGTTTATCGGACTAGCGGGAGTCAAGGATTAAGCTCCTACGAGCAGTACTTC.

The V call is TRBV7-9, the J call TRBJ2-1; TRBD2 aligns across 13 bases. The CDR3 totals 18 residues. Germline V lookup: CDR1 SEHNR, CDR2 FQNEAQ (reference sequence). V lost 1 base to trimming and J lost 0 bases; unmatched junction nucleotides: 3. For the CDR3, the DNA is TGTGCCAGCAGCTTAGGACTAGCGGGGGGTAGCTCCTACAATGAGCAGTTCTTC. It is translated as CASSLGLAGGSSYNEQFF.

The rearrangement joins TRBV11-2 to TRBJ1-1; tentatively, D is TRBD1 (5 bases). Looked up from germline, CDR1 is SGHAT and CDR2 is FQNNGV. CDR3 length: 12 amino acids. The germline V and J ends were trimmed by 5 bases and 6 bases, with 10 bases remaining between them. Written as DNA, the CDR3 is TGTGCCAGCAGCGCGCGGGGGTCTGAAGCTTTCTTT. It encodes CASSARGSEAFF.

This clone has just a few counts. The gene calls are TRBV28 and TRBJ1-2, with D uncertain. Per germline, CDR1 MDHEN and CDR2 SYDVKM. The CDR3 contains 14 residues. V was shortened by 3 bases and J by 4 bases, with 12 bases between the two germline ends. CDR3 DNA sequence: TGTGCCAGCAGTTTGGGAGGGCTCGGCTATGGCTACACCTTC. Protein: CASSLGGLGYGYTF.

The J gene is TRBJ1-2, the V gene TRBV14, with TRBD1 identical over 7 bases. Germline lookup yields CDR1 SGHDN and CDR2 FVKESK. Trimming cost V 0 bases and J 5 bases; bases outside gene matches: 9. The CDR3 is 16 residues long. The CDR3 spells CASSQDHTGVGYGYTF. The CDR3 bases are TGTGCCAGCAGCCAAGATCATACAGGGGTTGGGTATGGCTACACCTTC.

V and J are TRBV18 and TRBJ1-1, with D tentatively TRBD1 (5 bases). The germline V gene has CDR1 KGHSH and CDR2 LQKENI. V was cut by 2 bases and J by 0 bases, with 7 bases left in between. The CDR3 is made up of 14 amino acids. The CDR3 spells CASSPSGVNTEAFF. The CDR3 bases are TGTGCCAGCTCACCATCGGGGGTGAACACTGAAGCTTTCTTT.

V usage is TRBV14 and J usage is TRBJ2-2; 8 bases are shared with TRBD2. With 5 bases clipped from V and 4 bases from J, the junction kept 3 bases outside the gene matches. Germline values: CDR1 SGHDN, CDR2 FVKESK. The CDR3 has 14 residues. The CDR3 DNA reads TGTGCCAGCAGCAGGGCGGGGGGCACCGGGGAGCTGTTTTTT. Encoded protein: CASSRAGGTGELFF.

This sequence joins TRBV14 and TRBJ1-1; D unclear. The CDR3 has 14 amino acids. Trimming pared 4 bases from V and 1 base from J, leaving 10 bases between. The germline gives CDR1 SGHDN, CDR2 FVKESK. CDR3 bases: TGTGCCAGCAGCCGCGGCTTCGGGAACACTGAAGCTTTCTTT. Translating it yields CASSRGFGNTEAFF.

The chain links TRBV19 to TRBJ2-3, with TRBD2 matching over 9 bases. The CDR3 totals 16 residues. V lost 8 bases, J lost 0 bases, and 9 bases stayed unmatched. Germline V lookup: CDR1 LNHDA, CDR2 SQIVND (reference sequence). CDR3 region: CASFSGGPTSTDTQYF. In nucleotides, the CDR3 is TGTGCCAGTTTTAGCGGGGGACCCACTAGCACAGATACGCAGTATTTT. The entire variable domain, with the rest obtained from reference TRBV19 and TRBJ2-3, is as follows: DGGITQSPKYLFRKEGQNVTLSCEQNLNHDAMYWYRQDPGQGLRLIYYSQIVNDFQKGDIAEGYSVSREKKESFPLTVTSAQKNPTAFYLCASFSGGPTSTDTQYFGPGTRLTVL.

The chain joins TRBV30 to TRBJ2-7; 8 positions agree with TRBD1. From germline, CDR1 is GTSNPN and CDR2 SVGIG (reference sequence). V shed 1 base and J 1 base; nucleotides not matched to a gene: 3. The CDR3 contains 14 residues. DNA of the CDR3: TGTGCCTGGAGTGGACAGGGGATATCCTACGAGCAGTACTTC. Residues: CAWSGQGISYEQYF. The full variable domain, rest sourced from reference TRBV30 and TRBJ2-7, is SQTIHQWPATLVQPVGSPLSLECTVEGTSNPNLYWYRQAAGRGLQLLFYSVGIGQISSEVPQNLSASRPQDRQFILSSKKLLLSDSGFYLCAWSGQGISYEQYFGPGTRLTVT.

The genes are TRBV5-1 and TRBJ1-4; no clear D. The CDR3 runs to 15 residues. Germline lookup yields CDR1 SGHRS and CDR2 YFSETQ. V was shortened by 0 bases and J by 0 bases, with 6 bases between the two germline ends. CDR3 protein: CASSLGYATNEKLFF. In nucleotides, the CDR3 is TGCGCCAGCAGCTTGGGTTATGCAACTAATGAAAAACTGTTTTTT.

Only one count was recorded for this clone. The CDR3 DNA reads TGTGCCAGTAGTGGGACTAGCGTAGACAATGAGCAGTTCTTC. Translation gives CASSGTSVDNEQFF. The gene calls are TRBV19 and TRBJ2-1; 10 bases map to TRBD2. Germline V gene lookup returns CDR1 LNHDA and CDR2 SQIVND (reference sequence). With 5 bases clipped from V and 5 bases from J, the junction kept 3 bases outside the gene matches. The CDR3 consists of 14 residues.

The DNA of the CDR3 is TGTGCCAGCGGGACAGTTAGCAATCAGCCCCAGCATTTT. Amino acid sequence: CASGTVSNQPQHF. The V gene is TRBV2, the J gene TRBJ1-5, with 7 bases fitting TRBD1. CDR1 SNHLY and CDR2 FYNNEI come from the germline V gene. CDR3 size: 13 residues. V lost 8 bases and J lost 0; bases outside the gene matches: 1.

This clone was observed a handful of times. This rearrangement joins TRBV2 to TRBJ1-1; D might be TRBD1 (6 bases). The CDR3 is 14 amino acids. V lost 3 bases and J 6 bases, leaving 14 bases between the germline ends. Germline CDR1 reads SNHLY; CDR2 reads FYNNEI. The CDR3 DNA reads as TGTGCCAGCAGTGATACAGGGTTTAACGCTGAAGCTTTCTTT. Translating it yields CASSDTGFNAEAFF.

The chain links TRBV7-2 to TRBJ1-5, with D perhaps matching TRBD1 (5 bases). The V end lost 0 bases, the J end lost 3 bases, and 12 bases lay between the germline ends. Germline V gives CDR1 SGHTA, CDR2 FQGNSA. The CDR3 covers 16 residues. The CDR3 reads CASSLAGGGDNQPQHF. The DNA of the CDR3 is TGTGCCAGCAGCTTAGCGGGCGGGGGAGACAATCAGCCCCAGCATTTT.

The chain combines TRBV30 with TRBJ1-2; 7 nucleotides align to TRBD1. CDR3 length: 12 amino acids. Trimming took 7 bases from V and 2 from J; bases not matched to a gene: 4. Germline CDR1 is GTSNPN and CDR2 is SVGIG (reference sequence). The CDR3 nucleotides are TGTGCCTCGATGACAGGGAACTATGGCTACACCTTC. Translating it yields CASMTGNYGYTF.

This clone was observed once. This chain joins TRBV28 and TRBJ1-2; 10 nucleotides match TRBD1. V lost 3 bases, J lost 8 bases, and 6 bases stayed unmatched. The CDR3 spans 14 residues. CDR1 is MDHEN and CDR2 is SYDVKM in the germline V gene. CDR3 sequence reads: CASSLSETGGGYTF. The CDR3 DNA follows: TGTGCCAGCAGTTTGTCCGAGACAGGGGGCGGCTACACCTTC.

The chain recombines TRBV18 with TRBJ2-5, with D perhaps matching TRBD1 (6 bases). CDR3 length: 13 amino acids. Germline CDR1 reads KGHSH; CDR2 reads LQKENI. V dropped 4 bases and J dropped 2 bases, with 8 bases sitting between them. CDR3 loop: CASSRGRQETQYF. For the CDR3, the DNA is TGTGCCAGCTCACGGGGGCGTCAAGAGACCCAGTACTTC.